Following are 13 T cell receptor beta chains from one sample sequenced in a study of T-cell reconstitution after alpha-beta-depleted transplantation in children (dated by TCRdb to the mid-2010s). The treatment or condition label corresponds to: allogeneic hematopoietic cell transplantation with graft depleted of TCRalphabeta T cells and CD19 B cells. The library was produced with PCR. The data were produced on an Illumina HiSeq 2500. TCR library preparation used molecular barcoding, with unique molecular identifiers applied to normalize quantification of the TCRbeta repertoire. TCRdb trimmed public reads at Q25 via fastp, called clones via MiXCR and kept in-frame beta chains. Rows merge per CDR3 protein into single entries with the most common DNA and genes. A total of fewer than 350,000 distinct CDR3 sequences appear in this sample, around 10% of them only once. About 20% of the sample belongs to the ten largest clones.

The sample consisted of peripheral blood, taken 180 days after TCRalphabeta/CD19-depleted stem cell transplant. The origin of the receptors is a male patient aged 2 to 10 who had a stem cell transplant for chronic granulomatous disease, so the T cells may come from the graft donor.

This clonotype was found many times. V gene TRBV29-1 combines with J gene TRBJ1-6; D remains ambiguous. CDR1 SQVTM and CDR2 ANQGSEA come from the germline V gene. V shed 5 bases and J shed 7 bases, with 12 bases lying between them. This CDR3 spans 13 amino acids. The CDR3 loop is CSVSDTLNSPLHF. The CDR3 nucleotides read TGCAGCGTTTCCGACACCTTGAATTCACCCCTCCACTTT.

The V call is TRBV28, the J call TRBJ2-7; TRBD2 aligns across 7 bases. V was pared by 2 bases and J by 0 bases, with 4 bases of the junction left unmatched. Germline V CDR1 and CDR2: MDHEN, SYDVKM. This CDR3 has 15 amino acids. The CDR3: CASSLLADSSYEQYF. The CDR3 coding sequence is TGTGCCAGCAGTTTACTAGCGGACTCCTCCTACGAGCAGTACTTC.

This clonotype showed up many times. The chain joins TRBV27 to TRBJ2-3; the match to TRBD2 covers 7 bases. With 3 bases clipped from V and 0 bases from J, the junction kept 12 bases outside the gene matches. The CDR3 is 18 residues long. CDR1 and CDR2 (germline): MNHEY, SMNVEV (reference sequence). The CDR3 spells CASSFPSMGGGSTDTQYF. The CDR3 nucleotides are TGTGCCAGCAGTTTTCCATCGATGGGGGGGGGAAGCACAGATACGCAGTATTTT.

In its sample, this clonotype was seen many times. The chain recombines TRBV7-3 with TRBJ2-1; the D gene is possibly TRBD1 (6 bases). V shed 1 base and J shed 8 bases, with 15 bases lying between them. The CDR3 runs to 15 residues. The V gene's germline CDR1 is SGHTA and CDR2 FQGTGA. In nucleotides, the CDR3 is TGTGCCAGCAGCTTAAAAGGGGATACAGGGTATGAGCAGTTCTTC. It specifies CASSLKGDTGYEQFF.

This clonotype was detected only a few times. At one end the junction does not follow the germline gene, possibly because of a read error. The rearrangement links TRBV18 to TRBJ2-7; the D gene is possibly TRBD1 (6 bases). The germline V gene has CDR1 KGHSH and CDR2 LQKENI. CDR3 length: 12 residues. CDR3 in DNA: TGTGCCAGCTCACCATCCAGGGGAGTAATAAGCTTC. Protein sequence: CASSPSRGVISF.

This clonotype occurred many times. The chain recombines TRBV20-1 with TRBJ2-1; D gene ambiguous. V was clipped by 5 bases and J by 4 bases, with 6 bases between them. This CDR3 has 11 amino acids. The germline V gene has CDR1 DFQATT and CDR2 SNEGSKA (reference sequence). CDR3: CSAYKYNEQFF. Here the CDR3 DNA reads TGCAGTGCTTACAAATACAATGAGCAGTTCTTC.

This clonotype was counted ten times or more. This chain uses TRBV18 with TRBJ2-2; D unclear. The CDR3 has 13 amino acids. Trimming removed 3 bases at V and 5 bases at J, with 7 bases between. CDR1 is KGHSH and CDR2 is LQKENI in the germline V gene. The CDR3 bases are TGTGCCAGCTCACCTCAGAAGACCGGGGAGCTGTTTTTT. This sequence encodes CASSPQKTGELFF.

This clonotype has at least ten counts. V is TRBV7-7 and J is TRBJ2-1, with D possibly matching TRBD2 (6 bases). The germline V gene has CDR1 SSHAT and CDR2 FNYEAQ (reference sequence). This CDR3 region has 13 residues. V lost 1 base, J lost 7 bases, and 8 bases lay in between. The CDR3 loop is CASSLVEGNEQFF. CDR3 bases: TGTGCCAGCAGCTTAGTGGAGGGTAATGAGCAGTTCTTC. Together with reference TRBV7-7 and TRBJ2-1, the CDR3 gives the full variable domain: GAGVSQSPRYKVTKRGQDVTLRCDPISSHATLYWYQQALGQGPEFLTYFNYEAQPDKSGLPSDRFSAERPEGSISTLTIQRTEQRDSAMYRCASSLVEGNEQFFGPGTRLTVL.

This clonotype showed up many times. The chain links TRBV4-2 to TRBJ2-1; D could derive from TRBD1 or TRBD2 (6 bases each). This CDR3 has 16 residues. The germline CDR1 and CDR2 sequences are LGHNA and YNFKEQ. Trimming took 0 bases from V and 4 from J, leaving 13 bases between them. This CDR3 reads CASSQDLGGSYNEQFF. The CDR3 DNA reads TGTGCCAGCAGCCAAGATCTGGGGGGCAGTTACAATGAGCAGTTCTTC.

This clonotype was detected ten times or more. The J gene is TRBJ2-5, the V gene TRBV20-1, with 11 bases lining up with TRBD2. The V gene end was trimmed by 4 bases and the J gene end by 7 bases; junction bases not matched to a gene: 8. Germline V gives CDR1 DFQATT, CDR2 SNEGSKA (reference sequence). The CDR3 contains 14 residues. In DNA, the CDR3 is TGCAGTGCTACGGAACTAGCGGGAGACGGGACCCAGTACTTC. This gives the protein CSATELAGDGTQYF.

This clonotype was seen at least ten times. The chain couples TRBV5-1 to TRBJ2-2; TRBD1 matches 7 bases. This CDR3 comprises 16 residues. Germline CDR1 SGHRS, CDR2 YFSETQ. Trimming removed 0 bases from V and 3 bases from J; junction bases left unmatched: 5. The CDR3: CASSLVRDSHTGELFF. In nucleotides, the CDR3 is TGCGCCAGCAGCTTGGTCCGGGACAGCCACACCGGGGAGCTGTTTTTT.

The genes are TRBV21-1 and TRBJ2-1; the table's D call of TRBD1 was not tested on the DNA. TRBV21-1 is a pseudogene locus. The CDR3 is 16 residues long. The DNA of the CDR3 is TGTGCCAGCAGCAGGGGACAGAAGGAAGGGGTAGCAAAAAAGTTCTTC. Translating it yields CASSRGQKEGVAKKFF.

This clonotype was seen many times. The chain couples TRBV7-2 to TRBJ2-7, with 9 bases matching TRBD2. J lost 2 bases, V lost 0 bases, and 5 bases had no gene match. CDR1 SGHTA and CDR2 FQGNSA come from the germline V gene. This CDR3 has 16 residues. The CDR3 loop is CASSLASSGIAYEQYF. CDR3 nucleotide sequence: TGTGCCAGCAGCTTAGCGTCTAGCGGGATTGCCTACGAGCAGTACTTC.